The 20 T cell receptor beta chains below all came from one sample that was sequenced in a study of blood T cell repertoires in COVID-19. Assay: immunoSEQ multiplex PCR; the TCRdb copy retains only in-frame clones and omits some. The sample contains around 230,000 clones, about 81% of which appear only once. The sequenced material came from peripheral blood. The source is a woman aged 60 to 75 with active or convalescent COVID-19.

The gene calls are TRBV18 and TRBJ1-2; 8 positions match TRBD1. Germline V gene lookup returns CDR1 KGHSH and CDR2 LQKENI. Trimming cost V 3 bases and J 2 bases; bases outside gene matches: 2. There are 14 residues in the CDR3. CDR3 DNA sequence: TGTGCCAGCTCACCGACAGGGGCCAACTATGGCTACACCTTC. It translates to CASSPTGANYGYTF.

This sequence joins TRBV27 and TRBJ1-5; 7 nucleotides match TRBD1. The germline gives CDR1 MNHEY, CDR2 SMNVEV (reference sequence). This CDR3 comprises 18 residues. V was clipped by 5 bases and J by 0 bases; unmatched bases: 13. Written as DNA, the CDR3 is TGTGCCAGCAGTCCCAGGGTTACAGGGGCCTTTAGCAATCAGCCCCAGCATTTT. Protein: CASSPRVTGAFSNQPQHF.

The chain uses TRBV7-9 and TRBJ1-1; D is possibly TRBD1 (6 bases). Per the germline V gene, CDR1 is SEHNR and CDR2 is FQNEAQ (reference sequence). V was shortened by 4 bases and J by 2 bases, with 17 bases between the two germline ends. The CDR3 runs 16 residues. In DNA form, the CDR3 reads TGTGCCAGCAGCTCCCCCGGGGACACTATAAACACTGAAGCTTTCTTT. Translated, it gives CASSSPGDTINTEAFF.

The chain carries TRBV19 and TRBJ2-7, with TRBD1 matching 9 bases. V shed 3 bases, J shed 3 bases, and the junction held 6 bases outside the gene matches. The CDR3 totals 15 residues. Germline-derived CDR1 and CDR2 are LNHDA and SQIVND (reference sequence). As DNA, the CDR3 is TGTGCCAGTAGTATGTCCGGGACAGGGCGCTACGAGCAGTACTTC. Amino acid sequence: CASSMSGTGRYEQYF. Looking up the rest from reference TRBV19 and TRBJ2-7 gives the full variable domain: DGGITQSPKYLFRKEGQNVTLSCEQNLNHDAMYWYRQDPGQGLRLIYYSQIVNDFQKGDIAEGYSVSREKKESFPLTVTSAQKNPTAFYLCASSMSGTGRYEQYFGPGTRLTVT.

Relative to its sample, this clone is medium-sized (0.01 to 0.1%). V usage is TRBV7-9 and J usage is TRBJ2-2; D is ambiguous. The CDR3 contains 15 residues. Trimming took 1 base from V and 1 from J, leaving 7 bases between them. Germline V CDR1 and CDR2: SEHNR, FQNEAQ (reference sequence). The chain's CDR3 is CASSLGSGNTGELFF. The CDR3 DNA is TGTGCCAGCAGCTTAGGGTCGGGGAACACCGGGGAGCTGTTTTTT.

In its sample, this clone was seen once. The V call is TRBV12-5, the J call TRBJ1-1; 10 bases agree with TRBD1. The CDR3 loop spans 15 amino acids. CDR1 and CDR2 (germline): LGHNT, FRNRAP. V was pared by 2 bases and J by 10 bases, with 10 bases of the junction left unmatched. CDR3: CASGLPPRTGGVAFF. The CDR3 DNA reads as TGTGCTAGTGGTTTGCCCCCAAGGACAGGGGGGGTAGCTTTCTTT.

The chain couples TRBV11-2 to TRBJ1-1; 8 bases fit TRBD1. V lost 1 base and J lost 4; bases outside the gene matches: 2. This CDR3 has 14 residues. Germline loops: CDR1 SGHAT, CDR2 FQNNGV. The CDR3 loop reads CASSLAGGRTEAFF. The CDR3 DNA is TGTGCCAGCAGCTTAGCAGGGGGCCGCACTGAAGCTTTCTTT. The full variable domain, rest sourced from reference TRBV11-2 and TRBJ1-1, is EAGVAQSPRYKIIEKRQSVAFWCNPISGHATLYWYQQILGQGPKLLIQFQNNGVVDDSQLPKDRFSAERLKGVDSTLKIQPAKLEDSAVYLCASSLAGGRTEAFFGQGTRLTVV.

The V call is TRBV6-5, the J call TRBJ1-5, with TRBD1 matching 7 bases. V shed 6 bases, J shed 6 bases, and the junction held 8 bases outside the gene matches. CDR3 length: 14 residues. Germline values: CDR1 MNHEY, CDR2 SVGAGI. CDR3 sequence: CASSVDRDSQPQHF. The CDR3 coding sequence is TGTGCCAGCAGCGTCGACAGGGATTCTCAGCCCCAGCATTTT.

A single count supports this clone. The rearrangement links TRBV6-1 to TRBJ2-3, with 7 nucleotides matching TRBD1. The CDR3 consists of 13 residues. Germline loops: CDR1 MNHNS, CDR2 SASEGT. V shed 1 base and J 6 bases; nucleotides not matched to a gene: 1. This CDR3 reads CASSEVRGDTQYF. CDR3 sequence (DNA): TGTGCCAGCAGTGAAGTCAGGGGGGATACGCAGTATTTT.

The V call is TRBV18, the J call TRBJ1-1, with 8 nucleotides matching TRBD1. With V trimmed by 3 bases and J by 3 bases, 6 bases remained unmatched. The CDR3 totals 15 residues. Germline assignment: CDR1 KGHSH and CDR2 LQKENI. The CDR3 reads CASSPGMDRDTEAFF. Here the CDR3 DNA reads TGTGCCAGCTCACCGGGGATGGACAGGGACACTGAAGCTTTCTTT.

The chain carries TRBV6-5 and TRBJ1-2, with D maybe TRBD1 (6 bases). Trimming pared 4 bases from V and 5 bases from J, leaving 17 bases between. Per germline, CDR1 MNHEY and CDR2 SVGAGI. The CDR3 loop spans 15 amino acids. CDR3 sequence: CASSFSPGHSYGYTF. CDR3 nucleotide sequence: TGTGCCAGCAGTTTCTCGCCGGGACACAGTTATGGCTACACCTTC.

V gene TRBV14 combines with J gene TRBJ2-5, with 8 bases matching TRBD2. There are 16 residues in the CDR3. Germline loops: CDR1 SGHDN, CDR2 FVKESK. The V segment lost 2 bases and the J segment 1 base; nucleotides outside the gene matches: 6. The CDR3 sequence is CASSQSGTSRQETQYF. The CDR3, as DNA: TGTGCCAGCAGCCAAAGCGGGACTAGTCGCCAAGAGACCCAGTACTTC. The variable domain in full, completed from reference TRBV14 and TRBJ2-5, reads EAGVTQFPSHSVIEKGQTVTLRCDPISGHDNLYWYRRVMGKEIKFLLHFVKESKQDESGMPNNRFLAERTGGTYSTLKVQPAELEDSGVYFCASSQSGTSRQETQYFGPGTRLLVL.

The chain uses TRBV14 and TRBJ1-5, with 7 positions matching TRBD1. There are 16 residues in the CDR3. After removal of 0 bases from V and 3 bases from J, the junction contained 5 bases not matched to a gene. Germline V CDR1 and CDR2: SGHDN, FVKESK. Here the CDR3 DNA reads TGTGCCAGCAGCCAAGATACGGGACAGCTCAATCAGCCCCAGCATTTT. Translated, it gives CASSQDTGQLNQPQHF.

This chain connects TRBV9 to TRBJ2-3, with 10 bases identical to TRBD2. This CDR3 contains 17 residues. Germline V gene sequence: CDR1 SGDLS, CDR2 YYNGEE. J gave up 1 base and V 4 bases, and 9 bases lay outside the gene matches. In DNA form, the CDR3 reads TGTGCCAGCAGCCGAGCGGGGGGGACCTCTGGCACAGATACGCAGTATTTT. Amino acid sequence: CASSRAGGTSGTDTQYF.

V gene TRBV7-8 combines with J gene TRBJ1-2, with D maybe TRBD1 (6 bases). V was pared by 5 bases and J by 2 bases, with 21 bases between. Germline V gives CDR1 SGHVS, CDR2 FQNEAQ. This CDR3 spans 17 amino acids. CDR3 in amino acids: CASSPPVTGSGNYGYTF. CDR3 bases: TGTGCCAGCAGCCCCCCCGTTACAGGGTCGGGGAACTATGGCTACACCTTC.

The chain joins TRBV30 to TRBJ1-4, with a weak D call TRBD1 (5 bases). Germline loops: CDR1 GTSNPN, CDR2 SVGIG (reference sequence). This CDR3 region has 14 residues. The V end lost 7 bases, the J end lost 8 bases, and 20 bases lay between the germline ends. The CDR3 nucleotides are TGTGCCTCCTCAAACGGGGGTTACGGGGAAAAACTGTTTTTT. Translating it yields CASSNGGYGEKLFF.

The chain is built from TRBV7-5 and TRBJ2-7; the table's D call, TRBD1, has no DNA check behind it. TRBV7-5 is recorded as a pseudogene. The CDR3 sequence is 18 residues long. CDR3 DNA sequence: TGTGCCAGAAGCCAAAACCCCGGACACAAGGGTCTCACCTACGAGCAGTACTTC. This gives the protein CARSQNPGHKGLTYEQYF.

This sequence joins TRBV12-3 or TRBV12-4 and TRBJ1-6; the match to TRBD1 covers 8 bases. The trim removed 6 bases at V and 7 bases at J, leaving 2 bases unmatched. The CDR3 loop spans 13 amino acids. The CDR3 nucleotides read TGTGCCAGCAGGGGACAGGTGAATTCACCCCTCCACTTT. It encodes CASRGQVNSPLHF.

V gene TRBV19 combines with J gene TRBJ1-2; D gene ambiguous. This CDR3 spans 14 amino acids. CDR1 is LNHDA and CDR2 is SQIVND in the germline V gene (reference sequence). V was clipped by 1 base and J by 3 bases, with 9 bases between them. Here the CDR3 reads CASSIGRRDYGYTF. Written as DNA, the CDR3 is TGTGCCAGTAGTATAGGGAGACGGGACTATGGCTACACCTTC.

The chain links TRBV4-3 to TRBJ2-2, with a weak D call TRBD1 (6 bases). The CDR3 is made up of 16 amino acids. With 1 base removed from V and 3 bases from J, the gap between germline ends came to 12 bases. Looked up from germline, CDR1 is LGHNA and CDR2 is YSLEER. The CDR3 DNA is TGCGCCAGCAGCCAAGGGCAGGCAGGGGACACCGGGGAGCTGTTTTTT. Its protein is CASSQGQAGDTGELFF.